This record concerns one T cell receptor beta chain sequence. This clonotype was seen a few times. This clone's antigen is unknown. Within one base of it there is no much larger clone, and no base qualities were kept. The entry originates in a study of response to subunit inactivated influenza vaccine listed by TCRdb under 2018. Notes on the research overall: The study used deep quantitative T cell receptor repertoire profiling to track responses to a trivalent subunit inactivated influenza vaccine. The paper's findings and limits, for the study overall: The authors proposed that each seasonal influenza vaccination may bring in only a limited number of new T cells.

Library construction relied on RT-PCR. Sequencing used an Illumina HiSeq 2500. Starting from the raw public reads, TCRdb applied fastp trimming at Q25, assembled clones with MiXCR and retained in-frame beta chains. All rows with the same CDR3 protein become a single entry with the most common DNA and genes. This sample is represented by hundreds of thousands of distinct CDR3 sequences; approximately 14% of them were singletons. The top ten hold less than 8.5% of the sample. The V end gives up 0 bases and the J end 2 bases, leaving 5 bases in the junction not matched to a gene. CDR1 and CDR2, per the germline V gene, are SGDLS and YYNGEE. CDR3 length: 16 amino acids, cysteine to phenylalanine. Solely the CDR3 DNA is kept, with 48 bases framed from the first base.

The specimen comprised PBMCs from blood, sampled about 14 days before vaccination. Recombination connected TRBV9 to TRBJ2-7; the junction holds 10 bases that match TRBD1. The receptor was isolated from a man between 50 and 59 years old who received an inactivated influenza vaccine. Donor details come from another sample of the same person, matched by shared clones. This receptor has the CDR3 CASSVAADRGAYEQYF. In nucleotide form, the sequence is TGTGCCAGCAGCGTAGCAGCGGACAGGGGGGCCTACGAGCAGTACTTC.